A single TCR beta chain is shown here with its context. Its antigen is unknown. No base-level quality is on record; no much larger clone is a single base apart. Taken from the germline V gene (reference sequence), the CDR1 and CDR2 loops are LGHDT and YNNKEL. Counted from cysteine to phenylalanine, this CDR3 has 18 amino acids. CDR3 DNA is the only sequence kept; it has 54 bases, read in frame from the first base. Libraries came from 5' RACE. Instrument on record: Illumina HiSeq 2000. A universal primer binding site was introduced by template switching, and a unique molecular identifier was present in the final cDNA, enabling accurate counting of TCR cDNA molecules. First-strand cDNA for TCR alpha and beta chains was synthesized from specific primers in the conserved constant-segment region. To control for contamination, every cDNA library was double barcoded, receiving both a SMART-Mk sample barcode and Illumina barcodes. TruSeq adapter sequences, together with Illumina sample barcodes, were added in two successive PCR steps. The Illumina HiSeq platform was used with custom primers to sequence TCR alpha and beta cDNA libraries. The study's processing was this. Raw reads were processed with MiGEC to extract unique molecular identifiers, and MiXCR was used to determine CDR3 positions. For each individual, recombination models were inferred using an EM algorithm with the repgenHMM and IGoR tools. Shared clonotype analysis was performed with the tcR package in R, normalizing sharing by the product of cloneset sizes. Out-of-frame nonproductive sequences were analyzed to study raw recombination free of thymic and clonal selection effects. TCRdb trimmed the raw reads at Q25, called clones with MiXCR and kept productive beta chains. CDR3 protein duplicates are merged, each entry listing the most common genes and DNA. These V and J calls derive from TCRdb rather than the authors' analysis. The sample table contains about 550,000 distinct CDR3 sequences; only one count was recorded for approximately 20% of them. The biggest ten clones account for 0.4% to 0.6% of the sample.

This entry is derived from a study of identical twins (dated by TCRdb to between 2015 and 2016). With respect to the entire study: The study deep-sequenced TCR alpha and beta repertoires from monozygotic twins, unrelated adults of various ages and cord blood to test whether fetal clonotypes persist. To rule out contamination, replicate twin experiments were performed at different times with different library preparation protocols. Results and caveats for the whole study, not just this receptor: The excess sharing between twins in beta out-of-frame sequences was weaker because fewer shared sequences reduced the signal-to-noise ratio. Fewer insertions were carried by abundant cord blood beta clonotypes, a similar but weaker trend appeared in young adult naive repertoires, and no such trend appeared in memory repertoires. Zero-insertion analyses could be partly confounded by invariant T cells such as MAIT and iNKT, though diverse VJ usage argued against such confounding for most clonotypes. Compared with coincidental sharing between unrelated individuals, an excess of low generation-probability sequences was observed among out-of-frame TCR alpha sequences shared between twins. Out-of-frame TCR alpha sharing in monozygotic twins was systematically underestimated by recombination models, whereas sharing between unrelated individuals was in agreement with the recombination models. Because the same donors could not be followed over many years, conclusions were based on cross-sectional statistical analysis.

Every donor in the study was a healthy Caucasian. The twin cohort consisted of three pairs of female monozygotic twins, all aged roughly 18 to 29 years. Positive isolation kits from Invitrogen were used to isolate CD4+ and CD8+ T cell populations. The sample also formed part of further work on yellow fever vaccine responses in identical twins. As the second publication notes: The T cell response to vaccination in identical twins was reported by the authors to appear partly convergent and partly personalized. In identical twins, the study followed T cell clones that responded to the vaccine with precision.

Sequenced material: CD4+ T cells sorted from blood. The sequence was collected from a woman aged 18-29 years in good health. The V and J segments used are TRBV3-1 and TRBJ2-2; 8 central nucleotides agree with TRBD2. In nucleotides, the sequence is TGTACCTTCAGCCCACCTGTGGCGAGCGGGGGTTACACCGGGGAGCTGTTTTTT. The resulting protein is CTFSPPVASGGYTGELFF.